Presented here are 16 T cell receptor beta chains from one specimen sequenced in a study of blood T cell repertoires in COVID-19. The data were produced by immunoSEQ multiplex PCR, yet TCRdb's version contains in-frame clones alone and is incomplete. The sample includes about 120,000 clones, approximately 85% of them seen just once. Sequenced material: peripheral blood. All receptors come from a man aged 25-45 years with COVID-19, enrolled during active disease.

The CDR3 DNA reads as TGTGCCAGCAGTTACTCGGAGAACACCATATATTTT. It translates to CASSYSENTIYF. This chain links TRBV6-2 or TRBV6-3 with TRBJ1-3; D is uncertain. V was shortened by 0 bases and J by 7 bases, with 4 bases between the two germline ends. Per germline, CDR1 MNHEY and CDR2 SVGEGT. The CDR3 runs 12 residues.

V usage is TRBV7-2 and J usage is TRBJ1-2; TRBD1 agrees at 10 bases. The CDR3 totals 14 residues. CDR1 is SGHTA and CDR2 is FQGNSA in the germline V gene. Trimming cost V 7 bases and J 7 bases; bases outside gene matches: 9. CDR3 sequence reads: CASTVDRGGSGYTF. CDR3 DNA sequence: TGTGCCAGCACCGTGGACAGGGGGGGAAGTGGCTACACCTTC. Filled out from reference TRBV7-2 and TRBJ1-2, the complete variable domain reads GAGVSQSPSNKVTEKGKDVELRCDPISGHTALYWYRQSLGQGLEFLIYFQGNSAPDKSGLPSDRFSAERTGGSVSTLTIQRTQQEDSAVYLCASTVDRGGSGYTFGSGTRLTVV.

The V gene is TRBV28, the J gene TRBJ1-5; 10 bases agree with TRBD1. Trimming cost V 4 bases and J 6 bases; bases outside gene matches: 9. The CDR3 sequence is 16 residues long. Germline values: CDR1 MDHEN, CDR2 SYDVKM. The CDR3 coding sequence is TGTGCCAGCAGTTCCAATCGACAGGGGGCAAGTCAGCCCCAGCATTTT. As protein: CASSSNRQGASQPQHF.

Here the CDR3 DNA reads TGTGCCTGGATGGGACAGGGGGAGGATGGCTACACCTTC. Translation: CAWMGQGEDGYTF. V usage is TRBV30 and J usage is TRBJ1-2, with 11 bases that match TRBD1. This CDR3 region has 13 residues. Germline loops: CDR1 GTSNPN, CDR2 SVGIG (reference sequence). The trim removed 4 bases at V and 6 bases at J, leaving 4 bases unmatched.

The chain employs TRBV10-1 and TRBJ2-3; tentatively, D is TRBD1 (6 bases). CDR1 WNHNN and CDR2 SYGVQD come from the germline V gene (reference sequence). CDR3 size: 19 residues. Trimming cost V 2 bases and J 0 bases, with 21 bases left between them. The CDR3 coding sequence is TGCGCCAGCAGTGAGCGAGACATAACAGGGCCTTCTAGCACAGATACGCAGTATTTT. As protein: CASSERDITGPSSTDTQYF.

The chain recombines TRBV27 with TRBJ1-1, with TRBD1 as a possible D gene (5 bases). The CDR3 totals 16 residues. V was clipped by 7 bases and J by 0 bases, with 18 bases between them. CDR1 and CDR2 (germline): MNHEY, SMNVEV (reference sequence). The CDR3 reads CASKGTGRIMNTEAFF. In DNA, the CDR3 is TGTGCCAGCAAAGGAACAGGCCGTATCATGAACACTGAAGCTTTCTTT.

V is TRBV30 and J is TRBJ2-1; TRBD2 agrees at 7 bases. CDR3 length: 15 residues. The junction had 11 bases not matched to a gene; V was cut back by 0 bases and J by 9 bases. Germline-derived CDR1 and CDR2 are GTSNPN and SVGIG (reference sequence). Written as DNA, the CDR3 is TGTGCCTGGAGTGTACAGGCAGCGGGGCGCATTGAGCAGTTCTTC. This sequence encodes CAWSVQAAGRIEQFF.

In its sample, this clone was seen a few times. The rearrangement joins TRBV6-5 to TRBJ1-2, with D perhaps TRBD1 (6 bases). Between the trimmed V and J ends, which lost 5 bases and 8 bases, there was a span of 12 bases. Germline loops: CDR1 MNHEY, CDR2 SVGAGI. The CDR3 totals 12 residues. The CDR3 protein is CASSQRQGGYTF. Written as DNA, the CDR3 is TGTGCCAGCAGTCAGAGGCAGGGGGGCTACACCTTC.

The chain uses TRBV7-9 and TRBJ1-2, with 10 bases that match TRBD1. Germline CDR1 reads SEHNR; CDR2 reads FQNEAQ (reference sequence). The CDR3 loop spans 13 amino acids. J was trimmed by 7 bases and V by 5 bases; bases with no gene match: 4. CDR3 in DNA: TGTGCCAGCAGCACCGGACAGGGGGGTGGCTACACCTTC. Its protein product is CASSTGQGGGYTF.

A single count supports this clone. The V and J genes are TRBV5-1 and TRBJ1-1, with D perhaps TRBD1 (6 bases). The germline V gene has CDR1 SGHRS and CDR2 YFSETQ. V was clipped by 6 bases and J by 0 bases, with 12 bases between them. The CDR3 length is 14 residues. The CDR3: CASNPGALNTEAFF. The CDR3 DNA reads as TGCGCCAGCAACCCAGGGGCTTTGAACACTGAAGCTTTCTTT.

As regards this clone: Within the sample, other DNA sequences also encode this same CDR3. This chain uses TRBV2 with TRBJ1-5, with no clear D. The V and J ends lost 7 bases and 4 bases respectively, with 11 bases between them. This CDR3 region has 13 residues. Germline CDR1 and CDR2: SNHLY and FYNNEI. The CDR3 nucleotides are TGTGCCAGCACGAGAGATAGTAATCAGCCCCAGCATTTT. Translating gives CASTRDSNQPQHF.

The chain uses TRBV7-6 and TRBJ2-5, with D possibly TRBD1 on 5 matching bases. Trimming took off 6 bases at V and 5 bases at J, with 19 bases between the two ends. The CDR3 loop spans 15 amino acids. Germline CDR1 and CDR2: SGHVS and FNYEAQ. CDR3 loop: CASRDKVGPTETQYF. The CDR3 region has the DNA TGTGCCAGCAGGGACAAGGTGGGGCCAACCGAGACCCAGTACTTC. The variable domain in full, with the rest retrieved from reference TRBV7-6 and TRBJ2-5, is GAGVSQSPRYKVTKRGQDVALRCDPISGHVSLYWYRQALGQGPEFLTYFNYEAQQDKSGLPNDRFSAERPEGSISTLTIQRTEQRDSAMYRCASRDKVGPTETQYFGPGTRLLVL.

The chain is built from TRBV18 and TRBJ1-5; TRBD1 agrees at 8 bases. V trimming: 2 bases; J trimming: 1 base; junction bases outside the gene matches: 7. CDR1 and CDR2 (germline): KGHSH, LQKENI. This CDR3 contains 17 residues. DNA of the CDR3: TGTGCCAGCTCACCATCTACAGGGGGAGGCAGCAATCAGCCCCAGCATTTT. Encoded protein: CASSPSTGGGSNQPQHF.

This chain joins TRBV15 and TRBJ2-5, with D tentatively TRBD1 (5 bases). V was clipped by 0 bases and J by 3 bases, with 11 bases between them. Per germline, CDR1 LNHNV and CDR2 YYDKDF (reference sequence). The CDR3 contains 15 residues. CDR3 sequence: CATSRDQGAEETQYF. As DNA, the CDR3 is TGTGCCACCAGCAGAGATCAAGGGGCAGAAGAGACCCAGTACTTC.

The chain is built from TRBV7-8 and TRBJ2-3, with D perhaps matching TRBD1 (5 bases). The CDR3 spans 14 residues. Trimming stripped 5 bases from V and 4 bases from J, with 13 bases between. Per germline, CDR1 SGHVS and CDR2 FQNEAQ. The CDR3 sequence: CASSPRVGADTQYF. The CDR3 DNA is TGTGCCAGCAGCCCCAGGGTAGGGGCAGATACGCAGTATTTT.

This clone was seen a handful of times. The rearrangement joins TRBV15 to TRBJ1-6, with D hard to call. The CDR3 extends over 13 amino acids. Per germline, CDR1 LNHNV and CDR2 YYDKDF (reference sequence). V was trimmed by 3 bases and J by 7 bases, leaving 7 bases between them. Written as DNA, the CDR3 is TGTGCCACCAGCAGGACAACAAATTCACCCCTCCACTTT. This translates into CATSRTTNSPLHF.